Listed below are T cell receptor beta chains from one sample, sequenced in a study of shared clonotypes between healthy human individuals. TCRdb keeps only in-frame clones here, not all; method: immunoSEQ multiplex PCR. The sample lists approximately 530,000 clones, about 96% occurring once. The sequencing sample was made of naive CD4+ T cells sorted from blood. All receptors come from a woman under 40 in good health. Both conserved end residues are part of each CDR3. The D gene is left open where the match is weak. Clone size is not always given. Where it is, it says once, few, many or a class for expanded clones.

clone size	D gene	J gene	V gene	CDR3 protein	CDR3 DNA
-	-	TRBJ1-2	TRBV5-4	CASSADKSGYTF	TGTGCCAGCAGTGCTGACAAGTCGGGCTACACCTTC
-	TRBD2	TRBJ2-1	TRBV30	CAWRSGLAGAPHNEQFF	TGTGCCTGGAGATCGGGACTAGCGGGAGCCCCCCACAATGAGCAGTTCTTC
-	-	TRBJ2-3	TRBV10-1	CASSDRNTDTQYF	TGCGCCAGCAGTGATCGGAACACAGATACGCAGTATTTT
-	-	TRBJ2-2	TRBV11-2	CASSLAFSNTGELFF	TGTGCCAGCAGCTTAGCTTTTAGTAACACCGGGGAGCTGTTTTTT
-	-	TRBJ1-5	TRBV10-2	CASRSGPVGPHQPQHF	TGCGCCAGCAGGTCCGGACCAGTGGGGCCCCATCAGCCCCAGCATTTT
-	-	TRBJ2-2	TRBV18	CASSPGRGTGELFF	TGTGCCAGCTCACCGGGCAGGGGCACCGGGGAGCTGTTTTTT
-	-	TRBJ1-2	TRBV19	CASSSSVDSYGYTF	TGTGCCAGTAGTAGCTCCGTTGACAGCTATGGCTACACCTTC
-	-	TRBJ1-5	TRBV5-1	CASSLTGPQPQHF	TGCGCCAGCAGCTTGACAGGGCCTCAGCCCCAGCATTTT
-	TRBD2	TRBJ2-3	TRBV5-1	CASSLGASGNTDTQYF	TGCGCCAGCAGCTTGGGGGCTAGCGGGAACACAGATACGCAGTATTTT
-	-	TRBJ2-1	TRBV19	CASSKGPGRDNEQFF	TGTGCCAGTAGTAAGGGCCCGGGTAGGGACAATGAGCAGTTCTTC
-	TRBD2	TRBJ2-3	TRBV2	CASSNLPLAGVTDTQYF	TGTGCCAGCAGTAATCTCCCTCTAGCGGGAGTCACAGATACGCAGTATTTT
few	-	TRBJ2-7	TRBV2	CASRRPGVHEQYF	TGTGCCAGCAGGAGGCCCGGAGTTCACGAGCAGTACTTC
-	-	TRBJ2-7	TRBV11-3	CASSFGPSPTYEQYF	TGTGCCAGCAGCTTCGGGCCGTCGCCCACCTACGAGCAGTACTTC
-	-	TRBJ1-5	TRBV28	CASSPRDYYSNQPQHF	TGTGCCAGCAGCCCCCGGGACTACTATAGCAATCAGCCCCAGCATTTT
-	-	TRBJ1-5	TRBV7-9	CASSFGDSNQPQHF	TGTGCCAGCAGCTTCGGGGATAGCAATCAGCCCCAGCATTTT
-	TRBD2	TRBJ2-2	TRBV4-1	CASSQDLRTVAGGTNTGELFF	TGCGCCAGCAGCCAAGATCTGAGGACGGTAGCGGGAGGAACGAACACCGGGGAGCTGTTTTTT
-	-	TRBJ2-5	TRBV29-1	CSVLTSYQETQYF	TGCAGCGTCCTTACTAGCTACCAAGAGACCCAGTACTTC
-	-	TRBJ1-4	TRBV7-9	CASSLDGNEKLFF	TGTGCCAGCAGCTTAGACGGGAATGAAAAACTGTTTTTT
once	TRBD1	TRBJ1-1	TRBV19	CASRDSWTGRMNTEAFF	TGTGCCAGTAGAGACTCATGGACAGGGCGAATGAACACTGAAGCTTTCTTT
-	-	TRBJ1-2	TRBV2	CASSADSNYGYTF	TGTGCCAGCAGTGCGGACAGTAACTATGGCTACACCTTC
-	TRBD1	TRBJ1-2	TRBV4-1	CASSQDKTGYGYTF	TGCGCCAGCAGCCAAGATAAGACAGGGTATGGCTACACCTTC
-	-	TRBJ1-2	TRBV15	CATSRDVKGWEVGYTF	TGTGCCACCAGCAGAGATGTGAAGGGGTGGGAAGTTGGCTACACCTTC